This T cell receptor beta chain was retrieved from a study of early T cells in non-severe SARS-CoV-2 infection. Findings and caveats of the study: VDJdb-based matching was biased toward anti-spike CD8 responses and missed private and CD4 specificities.

V lost 3 bases and J lost 3, with 8 bases in between. The CDR3 is 14 residues long. Molecules of cDNA were individually given unique molecular identifiers that were attached to them. TCRdb itself ran the 5' RACE reads through MiXCR, one entry per CDR3 protein. Among about 56,000 distinct CDR3 sequences listed, around 16% were seen once. Concerning this clonotype itself: Its target is unknown.

The chain has TRBV12-3 or TRBV12-4 and TRBJ2-2; D is undetermined. Sequences were derived from whole blood, sampled at baseline. The clonotype comes from an adult who was a healthcare worker with PCR-confirmed SARS-CoV-2 infection or an uninfected control (not recorded which). CDR3 sequence reads: CASSLRTYTGELFF. CDR3 nucleotides: TGTGCCAGCAGTTTGAGGACGTACACCGGGGAGCTGTTTTTT.